One sample yielded the 23 T cell receptor beta chains listed below, sequenced in a study of CD8 T cells in Susac syndrome. A quantity of about 0.5 to 1 ug RNA underwent reverse transcription using random hexamers. MiXCR, applied by TCRdb to the immunoSEQ multiplex PCR reads, yields one record per CDR3 protein. Of 150,000 or so distinct CDR3 sequences listed, 85% to 95% are singletons. The material sequenced was CD4+ T cells from PBMCs. The receptor source for this set is a human donor with Susac syndrome.

V usage is TRBV7-9 and J usage is TRBJ1-2, with TRBD1 identical over 7 bases. CDR3 size: 14 residues. J gave up 2 bases and V 1 base, and 1 base lay outside the gene matches. The germline CDR1 and CDR2 sequences are SEHNR and FQNEAQ (reference sequence). The CDR3 reads CASSLEGANYGYTF. For the CDR3, the DNA is TGTGCCAGCAGCTTAGAGGGGGCGAACTATGGCTACACCTTC. Full variable domain (rest looked up from reference TRBV7-9 and TRBJ1-2): DTGVSQNPRHKITKRGQNVTFRCDPISEHNRLYWYRQTLGQGPEFLTYFQNEAQLEKSRLLSDRFSAERPKGSFSTLEIQRTEQGDSAMYLCASSLEGANYGYTFGSGTRLTVV.

This clonotype turned up a few times. The V and J genes are TRBV9 and TRBJ2-7; 7 bases align to TRBD2. The CDR3 spans 14 residues. J gave up 4 bases and V 0 bases, and 4 bases lay outside the gene matches. The germline V gene encodes CDR1 SGDLS and CDR2 YYNGEE. CDR3 in amino acids: CASSVGEGFYEQYF. DNA for the CDR3: TGTGCCAGCAGCGTAGGGGAGGGGTTTTACGAGCAGTACTTC.

J is TRBJ2-1 and V is TRBV20-1, with TRBD2 identical over 8 bases. J gave up 0 bases and V 4 bases, and 2 bases lay outside the gene matches. The CDR3 sequence is 14 residues long. The germline gives CDR1 DFQATT, CDR2 SNEGSKA (reference sequence). The CDR3 DNA is TGCAGTGCTAATAGCGGGAACTCCTACAATGAGCAGTTCTTC. This codes for CSANSGNSYNEQFF.

The chain recombines TRBV7-9 with TRBJ2-3; D is possibly TRBD1 (5 bases). This CDR3 comprises 12 residues. Trimming removed 6 bases at V and 5 bases at J, with 9 bases between. Germline CDR1 is SEHNR and CDR2 is FQNEAQ (reference sequence). The CDR3 sequence is CASSPRVDTQYF. The DNA of the CDR3 is TGTGCCAGCAGTCCCAGGGTAGATACGCAGTATTTT.

The chain employs TRBV27 and TRBJ2-1; D is ambiguous. V lost 3 bases to trimming and J lost 0 bases, with 6 bases between them. The V gene's germline CDR1 is MNHEY and CDR2 SMNVEV (reference sequence). The length of the CDR3 is 14 residues. The CDR3, as DNA: TGTGCCAGCAGTTTTAGGGACTCCTACAATGAGCAGTTCTTC. Amino acids: CASSFRDSYNEQFF.

The rearrangement joins TRBV20-1 to TRBJ2-1, with D tentatively TRBD2 (6 bases). V was clipped by 5 bases and J by 7 bases, with 18 bases between them. CDR3 size: 14 residues. CDR1 is DFQATT and CDR2 is SNEGSKA in the germline V gene (reference sequence). CDR3 sequence reads: CSAGSGVARNEQFF. CDR3 nucleotides: TGCAGTGCTGGATCGGGAGTGGCAAGGAATGAGCAGTTCTTC.

The J gene is TRBJ2-5, the V gene TRBV28, with TRBD2 matching over 8 bases. CDR1 and CDR2 (germline): MDHEN, SYDVKM. The CDR3 consists of 13 residues. V gave up 5 bases and J gave up 7 bases; unmatched junction bases: 6. CDR3 residues: CASSPGTRGTQYF. CDR3 nucleotides: TGTGCCAGCAGTCCGGGGACTAGGGGGACCCAGTACTTC.

The V gene is TRBV5-4, the J gene TRBJ2-6, with D perhaps matching TRBD1 (5 bases). V dropped 5 bases and J dropped 4 bases, with 13 bases sitting between them. The germline gives CDR1 SGHNT, CDR2 YYREEE (reference sequence). The CDR3 is 15 amino acids. The CDR3 coding sequence is TGTGCCAGCAGTAAGGGGCTCACCGGGGCCAACGTCCTGACTTTC. It codes for CASSKGLTGANVLTF.

The rearrangement joins TRBV30 to TRBJ1-3; no clear D. The CDR3 runs 14 residues. Germline assignment: CDR1 GTSNPN and CDR2 SVGIG (reference sequence). Deletions cut 7 bases from V and 8 bases from J, with 21 bases between. The CDR3 region has the DNA TGTGCCTCCAATGTAGGACCCGCCAAAGACACCATATATTTT. This gives the protein CASNVGPAKDTIYF.

This chain uses TRBV29-1 with TRBJ1-2; no firm D call. The germline gives CDR1 SQVTM, CDR2 ANQGSEA. Deletions cut 4 bases from V and 12 bases from J, with 12 bases between. This CDR3 region has 10 residues. CDR3 coding DNA: TGCAGCGTTGTCGGACCCTCCGACACCTTC. This gives the protein CSVVGPSDTF.

V and J are TRBV29-1 and TRBJ2-2; D is undetermined. CDR1 and CDR2 (germline): SQVTM, ANQGSEA. There are 12 residues in the CDR3. Trimming removed 7 bases from V and 2 bases from J, with 8 bases in between. The CDR3 protein is CSASLNTGELFF. The CDR3 DNA is TGCAGCGCCAGTCTCAACACCGGGGAGCTGTTTTTT.

This clonotype was seen just once. V usage is TRBV3-1 and J usage is TRBJ2-1, with 7 bases identical to TRBD2. Germline V gene lookup returns CDR1 LGHDT and CDR2 YNNKEL (reference sequence). Germline trimming cut 1 base from V and 9 bases from J; bases unmatched to any gene: 9. The CDR3 runs to 15 residues. The CDR3 DNA reads TGTGCCAGCAGCCAAGTAGGGACTACTCATCTTGAGCAGTTCTTC. This sequence encodes CASSQVGTTHLEQFF.

V and J are TRBV27 and TRBJ2-7; 9 bases line up with TRBD1. Trimming at V came to 2 bases and at J to 3 bases, leaving 8 bases not matched to a gene. The CDR3 spans 16 residues. The germline V gene has CDR1 MNHEY and CDR2 SMNVEV (reference sequence). CDR3 region: CASSLHSGQGVYEQYF. The CDR3 coding sequence is TGTGCCAGCAGTTTACACTCGGGACAGGGTGTCTACGAGCAGTACTTC.

The chain is built from TRBV7-9 and TRBJ2-5, with 8 nucleotides matching TRBD1. This CDR3 has 15 amino acids. V lost 8 bases, J lost 4 bases, and 12 bases stayed unmatched. In germline, CDR1 is SEHNR, CDR2 FQNEAQ (reference sequence). The CDR3, as DNA: TGTGCCAGCGTGAAGGACAGGGTGTATGGAGAGACCCAGTACTTC. Amino acid sequence: CASVKDRVYGETQYF. Drawing the rest from reference TRBV7-9 and TRBJ2-5, the complete variable domain is DTGVSQNPRHKITKRGQNVTFRCDPISEHNRLYWYRQTLGQGPEFLTYFQNEAQLEKSRLLSDRFSAERPKGSFSTLEIQRTEQGDSAMYLCASVKDRVYGETQYFGPGTRLLVL.

The rearrangement joins TRBV29-1 to TRBJ1-3; D may be TRBD1 (5 bases). Germline values: CDR1 SQVTM, CDR2 ANQGSEA. The V and J ends lost 3 bases and 4 bases respectively, with 10 bases between them. CDR3 length equals 13 residues. The CDR3 spells CSVEQGSGNTIYF. The CDR3 DNA is TGCAGCGTTGAGCAGGGTTCGGGAAACACCATATATTTT. The full variable domain, its missing parts supplied by reference TRBV29-1 and TRBJ1-3, is SAVISQKPSRDICQRGTSLTIQCQVDSQVTMMFWYRQQPGQSLTLIATANQGSEATYESGFVIDKFPISRPNLTFSTLTVSNMSPEDSSIYLCSVEQGSGNTIYFGEGSWLTVV.

The chain links TRBV6-1 to TRBJ2-2, with 11 nucleotides matching TRBD2. Germline V lookup: CDR1 MNHNS, CDR2 SASEGT. The CDR3 extends over 19 amino acids. The J segment lost 5 bases and the V segment lost 5 bases, leaving 16 bases of the junction unmatched. DNA for the CDR3: TGTGCCAGCAGTCTTCGACTAGCGGGGTTTCTCGACGCGACCGGGGAGCTGTTTTTT. Protein product: CASSLRLAGFLDATGELFF.

The chain joins TRBV12-3 or TRBV12-4 to TRBJ2-7; 9 bases are shared with TRBD2. The CDR3 totals 14 residues. The ends lost 7 bases at V and 9 bases at J; junction bases unmatched: 13. The CDR3 loop reads CASTNVAGAVVQYF. The CDR3 nucleotides read TGTGCCAGCACCAACGTAGCGGGAGCGGTGGTGCAGTACTTC.

CDR3 sequence: CASSQQGAGLSFF. The CDR3 nucleotides are TGCGCCAGCAGTCAACAGGGTGCCGGGTTATCTTTCTTT. This sequence joins TRBV23-1 and TRBJ1-1, with D tentatively TRBD1 (5 bases). TRBV23-1 is recorded as an ORF, its role being uncertain. The CDR3 length is 13 residues. V was trimmed by 2 bases and J by 12 bases, leaving 16 bases between them.

V gene TRBV25-1 combines with J gene TRBJ2-4, with D possibly being TRBD1 (6 bases). V gave up 3 bases and J gave up 8 bases, with 11 bases separating them. There are 13 residues in the CDR3. Germline CDR1 reads MGHDK; CDR2 reads SYGVNS. CDR3 DNA sequence: TGTGCCAGCAGTGAGGGGGCGAGGGACATTCAGTACTTC. The encoded protein is CASSEGARDIQYF.

The table lists this clonotype with a count of one. The chain carries TRBV16 and TRBJ1-1, with a tentative D call TRBD1 (5 bases). Trimming removed 1 base from V and 2 bases from J, with 11 bases in between. The CDR3 spans 15 residues. Germline CDR1 and CDR2: KGHSY and FQNENV. The CDR3 region has the DNA TGTGCCAGCAGCCAATGGGACGGCTATAACACTGAAGCTTTCTTT. It codes for CASSQWDGYNTEAFF.

The V call is TRBV5-1, the J call TRBJ1-2; TRBD1 might be the D (5 bases). The CDR3 is 12 amino acids. The V gene lost 3 bases and the J gene lost 4 bases, with 7 bases spanning the gap. Germline V gene sequence: CDR1 SGHRS, CDR2 YFSETQ. The CDR3 loop is CASSYDSYGYTF. The CDR3 nucleotides are TGCGCCAGCAGCTACGACAGCTATGGCTACACCTTC. Full variable domain (remainder filled in from reference TRBV5-1 and TRBJ1-2): KAGVTQTPRYLIKTRGQQVTLSCSPISGHRSVSWYQQTPGQGLQFLFEYFSETQRNKGNFPGRFSGRQFSNSRSEMNVSTLELGDSALYLCASSYDSYGYTFGSGTRLTVV.

A single count supports this clonotype. In DNA form, the CDR3 reads TGTGCCAGCTCACCACCGGGGAAGGTGTACAATGAGCAGTTCTTC. It is translated as CASSPPGKVYNEQFF. V and J are TRBV18 and TRBJ2-1; D is unclear. The V and J ends lost 0 bases and 4 bases respectively, with 10 bases between them. Germline CDR1 KGHSH, CDR2 LQKENI. This CDR3 has 15 residues.

The J gene is TRBJ2-5, the V gene TRBV29-1; D assignment may be TRBD1 or TRBD2 (6 bases each). The CDR3 is made up of 14 amino acids. V lost 6 bases to trimming and J lost 0 bases, with 14 bases between them. Germline V gene lookup returns CDR1 SQVTM and CDR2 ANQGSEA. The CDR3 region has the DNA TGCAGCGTCGCGGGGACAATTAACCAAGAGACCCAGTACTTC. Amino acids: CSVAGTINQETQYF.